This passage covers 17 T cell receptor beta chains from one sample sequenced in a study of T cell repertoires in cytomegalovirus infection. Antigens of these TCRs are unknown. TCRdb itself ran the reads through MiXCR, one entry per CDR3 protein. The data hold a few hundred thousand distinct CDR3 sequences, with 20% to 25% observed a single time. Sequencing used cultured PBMCs, obtained from culture after CMV antigen stimulation. The receptors stem from a human donor in good health (CMV status not recorded). Some clones in this sample may be carry-over from other donors' samples.

The chain joins TRBV14 to TRBJ1-5, with a tentative D call TRBD1 (6 bases). CDR1 SGHDN and CDR2 FVKESK come from the germline V gene. This CDR3 is 16 amino acids long. V lost 1 base, J lost 5 bases, and 15 bases lay in between. CDR3 in DNA: TGTGCCAGCAGCCAAGTACCAGGGGCGTTCGATCAGCCCCAGCATTTT. It encodes CASSQVPGAFDQPQHF.

The gene calls are TRBV6-5 and TRBJ2-7; 9 bases agree with TRBD1. This CDR3 region has 15 residues. Germline loops: CDR1 MNHEY, CDR2 SVGAGI. V was clipped by 5 bases and J by 5 bases; unmatched bases: 10. The CDR3 nucleotides read TGTGCCAGCAGTCACACCGGGACAGGGTACCACGAGCAGTACGTC. Translating it yields CASSHTGTGYHEQYV.

The chain is built from TRBV5-6 and TRBJ1-1; 9 bases map to TRBD1. V was clipped by 6 bases and J by 1 base; unmatched bases: 7. The CDR3 has 15 residues. Germline-derived CDR1 and CDR2 are SGHDT and YYEEEE. Here the CDR3 DNA reads TGTGCCAGCATCATACAGGGGGCATGGAACACTGAAGCTTTCTTT. Its translation: CASIIQGAWNTEAFF. Full variable domain (remainder filled in from reference TRBV5-6 and TRBJ1-1): DAGVTQSPTHLIKTRGQQVTLRCSPKSGHDTVSWYQQALGQGPQFIFQYYEEEERQRGNFPDRFSGHQFPNYSSELNVNALLLGDSALYLCASIIQGAWNTEAFFGQGTRLTVV.

The chain employs TRBV14 and TRBJ2-1; a weak D match, TRBD2 (5 bases). The germline CDR1 and CDR2 sequences are SGHDN and FVKESK. The CDR3 runs to 14 residues. With 2 bases removed from V and 6 bases from J, the gap between germline ends came to 11 bases. The CDR3 DNA reads as TGTGCCAGCAGCCAAAGTCTAGGAGGCAATGAGCAGTTCTTC. This encodes CASSQSLGGNEQFF.

This clonotype has only a few counts. The V and J genes are TRBV7-9 and TRBJ2-5; D is tentatively TRBD1 or TRBD2 (5 bases each). This CDR3 has 13 residues. Trimming left V 11 bases short and J 2 bases short, with 15 bases between. Germline V gene lookup returns CDR1 SEHNR and CDR2 FQNEAQ (reference sequence). CDR3 DNA sequence: TGTGCCGGGACGGCAGGCGGGCAAGAGACCCAGTACTTC. Translating it yields CAGTAGGQETQYF. The whole variable domain, filled in from reference TRBV7-9 and TRBJ2-5, reads DTGVSQNPRHKITKRGQNVTFRCDPISEHNRLYWYRQTLGQGPEFLTYFQNEAQLEKSRLLSDRFSAERPKGSFSTLEIQRTEQGDSAMYLCAGTAGGQETQYFGPGTRLLVL.

Many counts were recorded for this clonotype. The chain carries TRBV7-8 and TRBJ2-2; no clear D gene. The CDR3 contains 13 residues. Germline V lookup: CDR1 SGHVS, CDR2 FQNEAQ. Trimming left V 3 bases short and J 5 bases short, with 7 bases between. CDR3 coding DNA: TGTGCCAGCAGCTTTTCCGGAACCGGGGAGCTGTTTTTT. Protein product: CASSFSGTGELFF.

This clonotype has only a few counts. CDR3 loop: CASSEARSGTSGMSTDTQYF. The CDR3 DNA follows: TGTGCCAGCAGTGAAGCCAGAAGCGGTACTAGCGGGATGAGCACAGATACGCAGTATTTT. The chain joins TRBV2 to TRBJ2-3, with 10 bases lining up with TRBD2. The CDR3 covers 20 residues. In germline, CDR1 is SNHLY, CDR2 FYNNEI. Trimming removed 0 bases from V and 0 bases from J; junction bases left unmatched: 12. Complete variable domain (other parts from reference TRBV2 and TRBJ2-3): EPEVTQTPSHQVTQMGQEVILRCVPISNHLYFYWYRQILGQKVEFLVSFYNNEISEKSEIFDDQFSVERPDGSNFTLKIRSTKLEDSAMYFCASSEARSGTSGMSTDTQYFGPGTRLTVL.

This chain links TRBV24-1 with TRBJ1-2; D not certain. The CDR3 is 13 residues long. The V gene's germline CDR1 is KGHDR and CDR2 SFDVKD. V dropped 4 bases and J dropped 1 base, with 6 bases sitting between them. The CDR3 DNA sequence: TGTGCCACCAGTGACCTAAATAACTATGGCTACACCTTC. It encodes CATSDLNNYGYTF.

CDR3 in amino acids: CASSFFGGSTYEQYF. CDR3 nucleotides: TGTGCCAGCAGTTTCTTTGGGGGATCCACCTACGAGCAGTACTTC. The J gene is TRBJ2-7, the V gene TRBV12-3 or TRBV12-4, with D possibly called TRBD1 or TRBD2 (5 bases each). Deletions cut 3 bases from V and 2 bases from J, with 14 bases between. This CDR3 region has 15 residues.

Only one count was recorded for this clonotype. The CDR3 loop reads CASSQEWLAGGYEQYF. Written as DNA, the CDR3 is TGCGCCAGCAGCCAAGAGTGGCTAGCGGGAGGGTACGAGCAGTACTTC. The gene calls are TRBV4-1 and TRBJ2-7; TRBD2 matches at 12 bases. With 0 bases clipped from V and 4 bases from J, the junction kept 4 bases outside the gene matches. CDR1 and CDR2 from the germline V gene are MGHRA and YSYEKL. The CDR3 is 16 amino acids.

This clonotype has just a few counts. The rearrangement joins TRBV12-3 or TRBV12-4 to TRBJ1-2; D remains unclear. V lost 6 bases and J 5 bases, leaving 22 bases between the germline ends. The CDR3 sequence is 16 residues long. CDR3 protein: CASSSAGALPPYGYTF. DNA for the CDR3: TGTGCCAGCAGCTCGGCGGGCGCGTTACCCCCTTATGGCTACACCTTC.

The chain couples TRBV5-1 to TRBJ2-7; TRBD2 might be the D (7 bases). CDR3 length equals 15 residues. CDR1 is SGHRS, CDR2 YFSETQ, per germline. The V gene lost 0 bases and the J gene lost 7 bases, with 17 bases spanning the gap. The CDR3 bases are TGCGCCAGCAGCTTGGGTCCGGGGGGCTCTCGGGAGCAGTACGTC. It translates to CASSLGPGGSREQYV.

The chain is built from TRBV29-1 and TRBJ2-1; 8 bases map to TRBD2. Per the germline V gene, CDR1 is SQVTM and CDR2 is ANQGSEA. The CDR3 length is 13 residues. J lost 3 bases, V lost 5 bases, and 3 bases had no gene match. The CDR3 reads CSVSSGGYNEQFF. CDR3 nucleotides: TGCAGCGTTTCCAGCGGGGGCTACAATGAGCAGTTCTTC.

The chain links TRBV7-6 to TRBJ2-1; D is unclear. V lost 3 bases to trimming and J lost 7 bases, with 13 bases between them. CDR3 length equals 14 residues. From germline, CDR1 is SGHVS and CDR2 FNYEAQ. CDR3: CASSFAIVPNEQFF. The DNA of the CDR3 is TGTGCCAGCAGCTTCGCCATAGTCCCGAATGAGCAGTTCTTC. The variable domain in full, with the rest retrieved from reference TRBV7-6 and TRBJ2-1, is GAGVSQSPRYKVTKRGQDVALRCDPISGHVSLYWYRQALGQGPEFLTYFNYEAQQDKSGLPNDRFSAERPEGSISTLTIQRTEQRDSAMYRCASSFAIVPNEQFFGPGTRLTVL.

In this sample, this clonotype turned up many times. The rearrangement joins TRBV7-2 to TRBJ1-5; D is unclear. Germline V gene data show CDR1 as SGHTA and CDR2 as FQGNSA. With 5 bases removed from V and 0 bases from J, the gap between germline ends came to 11 bases. This CDR3 spans 15 amino acids. CDR3 DNA: TGTGCCAGCAGCCCTACACCGAATAGCAATCAGCCCCAGCATTTT. The encoded protein is CASSPTPNSNQPQHF.

The chain combines TRBV6-2 or TRBV6-3 with TRBJ2-5; 7 bases align to TRBD2. Per germline, CDR1 MNHEY and CDR2 SVGEGT. V trimming: 10 bases; J trimming: 1 base; junction bases outside the gene matches: 12. This CDR3 region has 15 residues. CDR3 coding DNA: TGTGCCACCTCAAGGGCCAGCGGGATCCAAGAGACCCAGTACTTC. Amino acid sequence: CATSRASGIQETQYF.

The gene calls are TRBV12-3 or TRBV12-4 and TRBJ1-1; D call uncertain. V was clipped by 2 bases and J by 6 bases, with 13 bases between them. The CDR3 is 14 residues long. The CDR3 nucleotides are TGTGCCAGCAGTTTAACCCAACGAGAGGCTGAAGCTTTCTTT. It is translated as CASSLTQREAEAFF.